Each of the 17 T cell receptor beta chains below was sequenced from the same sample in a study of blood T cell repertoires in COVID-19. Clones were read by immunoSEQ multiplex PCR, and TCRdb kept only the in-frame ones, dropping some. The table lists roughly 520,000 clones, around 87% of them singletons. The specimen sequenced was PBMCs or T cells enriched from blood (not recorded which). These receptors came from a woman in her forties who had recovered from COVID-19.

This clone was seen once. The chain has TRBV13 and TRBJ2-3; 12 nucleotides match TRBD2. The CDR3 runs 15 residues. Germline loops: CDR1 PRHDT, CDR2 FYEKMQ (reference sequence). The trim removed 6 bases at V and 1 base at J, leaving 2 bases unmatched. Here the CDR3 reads CASSPSGGGTDTQYF. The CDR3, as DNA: TGTGCCAGCAGTCCTAGCGGGGGGGGCACAGATACGCAGTATTTT.

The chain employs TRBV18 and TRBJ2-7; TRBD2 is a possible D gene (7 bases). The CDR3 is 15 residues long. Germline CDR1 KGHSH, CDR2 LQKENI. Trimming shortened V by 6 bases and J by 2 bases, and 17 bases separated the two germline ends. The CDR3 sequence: CASSSRGTTTYEQYF. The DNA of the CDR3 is TGTGCCAGCTCCTCTAGGGGGACTACGACCTACGAGCAGTACTTC.

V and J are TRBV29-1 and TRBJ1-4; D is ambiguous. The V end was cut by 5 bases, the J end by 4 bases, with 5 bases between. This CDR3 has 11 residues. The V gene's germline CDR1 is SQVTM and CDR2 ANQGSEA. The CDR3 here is CSVQDNEKLFF. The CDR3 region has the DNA TGCAGCGTTCAGGATAATGAAAAACTGTTTTTT.

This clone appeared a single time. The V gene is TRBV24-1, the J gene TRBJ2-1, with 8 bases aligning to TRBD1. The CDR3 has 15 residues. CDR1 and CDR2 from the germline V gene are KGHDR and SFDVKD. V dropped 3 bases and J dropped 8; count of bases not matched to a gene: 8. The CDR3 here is CATSDPEAGGDEQFF. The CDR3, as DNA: TGTGCCACCAGTGATCCCGAGGCAGGGGGCGATGAGCAGTTCTTC.

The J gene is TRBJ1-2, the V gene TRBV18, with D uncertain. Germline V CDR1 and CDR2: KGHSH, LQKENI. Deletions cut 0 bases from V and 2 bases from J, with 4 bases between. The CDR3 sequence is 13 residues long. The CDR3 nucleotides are TGTGCCAGCTCACCACCGGAGAACTATGGCTACACCTTC. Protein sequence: CASSPPENYGYTF.

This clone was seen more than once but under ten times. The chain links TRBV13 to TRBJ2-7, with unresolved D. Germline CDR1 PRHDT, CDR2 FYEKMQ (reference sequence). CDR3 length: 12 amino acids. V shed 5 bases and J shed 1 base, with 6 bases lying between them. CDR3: CASSTRSYEQYF. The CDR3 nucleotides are TGTGCCAGCAGCACCAGGTCCTACGAGCAGTACTTC.

Written as DNA, the CDR3 is TGTGCCAGCAGCCCGGACTTACAAGAGACCCAGTACTTC. This sequence encodes CASSPDLQETQYF. The rearrangement uses TRBV7-7 and TRBJ2-5; TRBD2 might be the D (5 bases). Between the trimmed V and J ends, which lost 5 bases and 2 bases, there was a span of 9 bases. The CDR3 consists of 13 residues. Germline V CDR1 and CDR2: SSHAT, FNYEAQ (reference sequence).

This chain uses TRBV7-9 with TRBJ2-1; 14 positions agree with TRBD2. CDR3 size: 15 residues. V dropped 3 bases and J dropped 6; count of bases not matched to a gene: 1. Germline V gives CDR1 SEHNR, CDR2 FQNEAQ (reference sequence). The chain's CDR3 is CASSLGTSGSNEQFF. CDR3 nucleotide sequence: TGTGCCAGCAGCTTGGGGACTAGCGGGAGCAATGAGCAGTTCTTC.

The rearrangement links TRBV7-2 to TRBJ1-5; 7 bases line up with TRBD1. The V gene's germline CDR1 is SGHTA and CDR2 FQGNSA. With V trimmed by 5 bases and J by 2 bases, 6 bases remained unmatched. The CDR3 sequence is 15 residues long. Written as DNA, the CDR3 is TGTGCCAGCAGCACCGGACAGGTGGGCAATCAGCCCCAGCATTTT. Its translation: CASSTGQVGNQPQHF.

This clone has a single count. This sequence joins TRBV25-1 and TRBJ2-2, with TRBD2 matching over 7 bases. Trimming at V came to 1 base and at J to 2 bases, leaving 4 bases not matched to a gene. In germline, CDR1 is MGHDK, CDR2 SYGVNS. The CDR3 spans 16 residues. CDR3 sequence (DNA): TGTGCCAGCAGTGAATTTACGGGGGGAAACACCGGGGAGCTGTTTTTT. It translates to CASSEFTGGNTGELFF.

The CDR3: CAITAGTGGEQYF. The CDR3 bases are TGTGCCATCACGGCCGGGACAGGGGGCGAGCAGTACTTC. The chain is built from TRBV10-3 and TRBJ2-7, with 11 bases identical to TRBD1. The trim removed 7 bases at V and 6 bases at J, leaving 5 bases unmatched. This CDR3 has 13 residues. Germline V lookup: CDR1 ENHRY, CDR2 SYGVKD.

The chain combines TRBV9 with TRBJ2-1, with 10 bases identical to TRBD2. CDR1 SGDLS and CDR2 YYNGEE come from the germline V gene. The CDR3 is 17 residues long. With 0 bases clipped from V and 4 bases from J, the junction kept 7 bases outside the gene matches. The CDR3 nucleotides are TGTGCCAGCAGCGTAGGTGCTAGCGGGAGAGGTTACAATGAGCAGTTCTTC. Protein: CASSVGASGRGYNEQFF.

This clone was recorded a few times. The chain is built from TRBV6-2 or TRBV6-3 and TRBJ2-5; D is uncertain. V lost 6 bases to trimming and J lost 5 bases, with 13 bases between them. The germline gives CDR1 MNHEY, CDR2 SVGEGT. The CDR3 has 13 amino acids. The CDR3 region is CASSKTKDETQYF. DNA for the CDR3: TGTGCCAGCAGCAAAACTAAAGACGAGACCCAGTACTTC.

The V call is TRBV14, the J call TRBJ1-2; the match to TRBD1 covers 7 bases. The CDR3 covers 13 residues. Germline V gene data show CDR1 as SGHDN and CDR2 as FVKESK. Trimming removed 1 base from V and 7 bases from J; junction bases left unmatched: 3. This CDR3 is CASSQARQGGYTF. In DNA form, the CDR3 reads TGTGCCAGCAGCCAAGCCCGACAGGGTGGCTACACCTTC.

The CDR3 reads CASSLGPLSTADGYTF. As DNA, the CDR3 is TGTGCCAGCAGCTTAGGTCCTTTAAGTACAGCGGATGGCTACACCTTC. This chain joins TRBV7-6 and TRBJ1-2, with D unclear. Trimming left V 1 base short and J 6 bases short, with 18 bases between. The V gene's germline CDR1 is SGHVS and CDR2 FNYEAQ. The CDR3 length is 16 residues.

Here the CDR3 DNA reads TGTGCCAGTAGTATGGGCAGGGTAGGGGAACAGCCCCAGCATTTT. It is translated as CASSMGRVGEQPQHF. The V call is TRBV19, the J call TRBJ1-5, with D tentatively TRBD1 (5 bases). In germline, CDR1 is LNHDA, CDR2 SQIVND (reference sequence). CDR3 size: 15 residues. V gave up 3 bases and J gave up 7 bases, with 16 bases separating them.

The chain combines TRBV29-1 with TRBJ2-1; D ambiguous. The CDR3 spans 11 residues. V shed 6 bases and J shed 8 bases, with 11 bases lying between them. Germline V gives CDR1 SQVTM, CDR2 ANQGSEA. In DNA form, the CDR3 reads TGCAGCGTGGCCCTAGGCTATGAGCAGTTCTTC. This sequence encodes CSVALGYEQFF.